This T cell receptor (beta chain) stems from a study of blood T cell repertoires in COVID-19. Study background: Donors in the United States, Italy and Spain gave samples during acute or convalescent COVID-19.

This CDR3 comprises 13 residues. V lost 5 bases, J lost 5 bases, and 1 base stayed unmatched. The germline CDR1 and CDR2 sequences are SGHVS and FQNEAQ. In the original analysis: For nucleated cells, counts were estimated from reference gene primer amplification. Profiling relied on immunoSEQ multiplex PCR, and the TCRdb table lists in-frame clones only, not all of them. Clone size and the V and J calls come from that table; the DNA yielded D and trimming. Of under 150,000 clones listed, roughly 90% are singletons. Sequenced input: peripheral blood. The chain is built from TRBV7-8 and TRBJ2-1, with 9 bases matching TRBD1. The origin of this receptor is a man aged 50 to 59 with active COVID-19. The CDR3 bases are TGTGCCAGCAGCGGGGACAGGGACAATGAGCAGTTCTTC. Encoded protein: CASSGDRDNEQFF. The variable domain in full, completed from reference TRBV7-8 and TRBJ2-1, reads GAGVSQSPRYKVAKRGQDVALRCDPISGHVSLFWYQQALGQGPEFLTYFQNEAQLDKSGLPSDRFFAERPEGSVSTLKIQRTQQEDSAVYLCASSGDRDNEQFFGPGTRLTVL.